This TCR beta chain emerged from a study of regulatory T cells in long-lasting Graves disease. Researchers made TCR beta libraries by using iRepertoire HTBI primers and running Arm-PCR on CDR3 regions. Each CDR3 protein is one row after TCRdb ran MiXCR on the multiplex PCR reads. The table lists 350,000 to 450,000 distinct CDR3 sequences, 15% of them singletons, with 16% in the top ten. Overall study results and limits: Results may be inaccurate due to the small sample size.

This clonotype occurred a few times. Its antigen remains unidentified. Indicated time point: newly diagnosed GD, antithyroid drugs for less than 3 months. RNA from PBMCs was the source of the TCR library. Deletions cut 5 bases from V and 0 bases from J, with 14 bases between. CDR3 length equals 16 residues. In germline, CDR1 is LNHDA, CDR2 SQIVND (reference sequence). This sample also belongs to another study, concerning T cells in Graves' hyperthyroidism and ophthalmopathy.

Material: peripheral blood mononuclear cells (PBMCs), obtained at new diagnosis, from a patient treated with antithyroid drugs. This sequence originates from a woman aged 30 to 39 with Graves disease. The chain joins TRBV19 to TRBJ2-1; D not resolved. The CDR3 loop reads CASSSVTASSYNEQFF. The CDR3 bases are TGTGCCAGTAGTTCCGTGACTGCAAGCTCCTACAATGAGCAGTTCTTC.